The 22 T cell receptor beta chains reported below all come from one sample, sequenced in a study of T cell clones after liver transplantation. Clones were sequenced by immunoSEQ multiplex PCR, and TCRdb holds only the in-frame ones, with some missing. The sample carries over 70,000 clones, about 80% recorded once. This specimen consisted of CD4+ T cells from blood, obtained 12 months after liver transplant. The receptors were gathered from a human patient who received a liver transplant. The graft donor may have contributed some T cells.

The V gene is TRBV28, the J gene TRBJ2-7; TRBD2 matches at 7 bases. Germline V gives CDR1 MDHEN, CDR2 SYDVKM. The trim removed 3 bases at V and 1 base at J, leaving 3 bases unmatched. This CDR3 has 14 residues. The CDR3 spells CASSFWGGSYEQYF. CDR3 nucleotides: TGTGCCAGCAGTTTTTGGGGGGGATCCTACGAGCAGTACTTC.

This rearrangement joins TRBV6-1 to TRBJ1-4; no definite D call. With 2 bases removed from V and 5 bases from J, the gap between germline ends came to 12 bases. The CDR3 covers 15 residues. Germline CDR1 MNHNS, CDR2 SASEGT. CDR3: CASSEPKGRNEKLFF. CDR3 DNA sequence: TGTGCCAGCAGTGAACCGAAAGGGAGGAATGAAAAACTGTTTTTT.

This rearrangement joins TRBV25-1 to TRBJ2-7; D gene ambiguous. Germline CDR1 MGHDK, CDR2 SYGVNS. Trimming removed 7 bases from V and 2 bases from J, with 9 bases in between. The CDR3 loop spans 12 amino acids. The CDR3 is CASKAETYEQYF. The CDR3, as DNA: TGTGCCAGCAAGGCCGAAACCTACGAGCAGTACTTC.

This sequence joins TRBV5-5 and TRBJ1-2; unclear D gene. Germline values: CDR1 SGHKS, CDR2 YYEKEE (reference sequence). This CDR3 has 13 amino acids. V lost 2 bases and J 1 base, leaving 6 bases between the germline ends. The CDR3 sequence is CASSFRFNYGYTF. The CDR3 nucleotides are TGTGCCAGCAGCTTCAGGTTTAACTATGGCTACACCTTC.

V usage is TRBV28 and J usage is TRBJ2-2; D gene ambiguous. The V end lost 3 bases, the J end lost 4 bases, and 9 bases lay between the germline ends. The germline gives CDR1 MDHEN, CDR2 SYDVKM. This CDR3 is built from 14 residues. This CDR3 is CASSFWSGTGELFF. CDR3 coding DNA: TGTGCCAGCAGTTTTTGGTCGGGCACCGGGGAGCTGTTTTTT.

This clone appeared a single time. This chain uses TRBV18 with TRBJ1-5, with D possibly matching TRBD1 (5 bases). The V end was cut by 6 bases, the J end by 7 bases, with 16 bases between. Germline V gene sequence: CDR1 KGHSH, CDR2 LQKENI. This CDR3 has 14 residues. CDR3 region: CASSRGGVGQPQHF. The CDR3 region has the DNA TGTGCCAGCTCCCGGGGGGGAGTTGGGCAGCCCCAGCATTTT.

The J gene is TRBJ2-1, the V gene TRBV10-1, with D uncertain. CDR3 length: 16 amino acids. The V gene's germline CDR1 is WNHNN and CDR2 SYGVQD (reference sequence). The germline V and J ends were trimmed by 3 bases and 3 bases, with 15 bases remaining between them. CDR3 loop: CASSDLGPFDYNEQFF. In DNA, the CDR3 is TGCGCCAGCAGTGATTTAGGGCCATTCGACTACAATGAGCAGTTCTTC.

A remark on this clone: Its ends do not fully match the called genes, so a read error is possible. The J gene is TRBJ2-5, the V gene TRBV7-7; D is undetermined. The CDR3 length is 13 residues. Germline V gives CDR1 SSHAT, CDR2 FNYEAQ (reference sequence). This chain's CDR3 is CASSSRRLETQYF. CDR3 DNA: TGTGCTAGCAGCTCGCGACGGTTAGAGACCCAGTACTTC.

CDR3 in DNA: TGTGCCAGTAGTCCTTCTTGGAGTTTTAACACTGAAGCTTTCTTT. It codes for CASSPSWSFNTEAFF. The chain is built from TRBV19 and TRBJ1-1; D unclear. The CDR3 consists of 15 residues. Trimming left V 5 bases short and J 2 bases short, with 15 bases between. CDR1 LNHDA and CDR2 SQIVND come from the germline V gene (reference sequence).

This chain joins TRBV5-1 and TRBJ2-5, with a weak D call TRBD1 (6 bases). V dropped 4 bases and J dropped 4 bases, with 20 bases sitting between them. The germline gives CDR1 SGHRS, CDR2 YFSETQ. There are 16 residues in the CDR3. Here the CDR3 DNA reads TGCGCCAGCAGCCCCAGGGGAGATGGCCGGGGAGAGACCCAGTACTTC. It specifies CASSPRGDGRGETQYF.

The gene calls are TRBV5-1 and TRBJ2-5; the D gene is possibly TRBD1 (6 bases). Trimming removed 1 base at V and 2 bases at J, with 15 bases between. There are 16 residues in the CDR3. CDR1 SGHRS and CDR2 YFSETQ come from the germline V gene. The CDR3 nucleotides are TGCGCCAGCAGCTTGTTAGGAGGACAGATTCAAGAGACCCAGTACTTC. Translated, it gives CASSLLGGQIQETQYF.

This clone occurred once. The chain employs TRBV28 and TRBJ2-7, with D possibly matching TRBD1 (6 bases). V dropped 2 bases and J dropped 4 bases, with 12 bases sitting between them. The V gene's germline CDR1 is MDHEN and CDR2 SYDVKM. CDR3 length: 14 amino acids. The CDR3 spells CASSLQGLRYEQYF. CDR3 nucleotide sequence: TGTGCCAGCAGTTTACAGGGGTTAAGGTACGAGCAGTACTTC.

This chain uses TRBV7-9 with TRBJ1-2, with 7 bases that match TRBD1. V was pared by 4 bases and J by 7 bases, with 6 bases of the junction left unmatched. This CDR3 has 13 residues. Germline CDR1 SEHNR, CDR2 FQNEAQ (reference sequence). This chain's CDR3 is CASSSDRTGGYTF. DNA for the CDR3: TGTGCCAGCAGCTCGGACAGGACCGGTGGCTACACCTTC.

The chain employs TRBV27 and TRBJ1-2, with D unresolved. Trimming removed 10 bases at V and 4 bases at J, with 22 bases between. Germline CDR1 and CDR2: MNHEY and SMNVEV (reference sequence). The CDR3 is made up of 15 amino acids. CDR3 sequence reads: CATLTTRGISYGYTF. The CDR3 region has the DNA TGTGCCACCTTGACAACCCGCGGTATAAGCTATGGCTACACCTTC.

This sequence joins TRBV11-2 and TRBJ2-2, with TRBD1 matching 9 bases. The CDR3 is 16 amino acids. V lost 6 bases to trimming and J lost 2 bases; unmatched junction nucleotides: 7. CDR1 SGHAT and CDR2 FQNNGV come from the germline V gene. The CDR3 loop is CASREGQGLNTGELFF. The CDR3 DNA sequence: TGTGCCAGCAGAGAAGGACAGGGGTTAAACACCGGGGAGCTGTTTTTT. The full variable domain, completed using reference TRBV11-2 and TRBJ2-2, is EAGVAQSPRYKIIEKRQSVAFWCNPISGHATLYWYQQILGQGPKLLIQFQNNGVVDDSQLPKDRFSAERLKGVDSTLKIQPAKLEDSAVYLCASREGQGLNTGELFFGEGSRLTVL.

This chain joins TRBV18 and TRBJ2-7; 7 nucleotides agree with TRBD1. In germline, CDR1 is KGHSH, CDR2 LQKENI. CDR3 length equals 13 residues. J gave up 2 bases and V 6 bases, and 4 bases lay outside the gene matches. CDR3 protein: CASSTGTAYEQYF. CDR3 sequence (DNA): TGTGCCAGCTCGACCGGGACAGCCTACGAGCAGTACTTC. Full variable domain (outside the CDR3, taken from reference TRBV18 and TRBJ2-7): NAGVMQNPRHLVRRRGQEARLRCSPMKGHSHVYWYRQLPEEGLKFMVYLQKENIIDESGMPKERFSAEFPKEGPSILRIQQVVRGDSAAYFCASSTGTAYEQYFGPGTRLTVT.

The chain uses TRBV7-8 and TRBJ1-1, with D possibly TRBD1 on 5 matching bases. V was trimmed by 4 bases and J by 1 base, leaving 7 bases between them. Germline CDR1 SGHVS, CDR2 FQNEAQ. This CDR3 is 13 amino acids long. The CDR3 loop is CASSYQGNTEAFF. Written as DNA, the CDR3 is TGTGCCAGCAGCTATCAGGGGAACACTGAAGCTTTCTTT.

The chain joins TRBV5-1 to TRBJ2-5, with 10 bases aligning to TRBD1. Germline trimming cut 3 bases from V and 4 bases from J; bases unmatched to any gene: 0. This CDR3 is 13 amino acids long. In germline, CDR1 is SGHRS, CDR2 YFSETQ. CDR3 sequence reads: CASSWTGGETQYF. CDR3 sequence (DNA): TGCGCCAGCAGCTGGACAGGGGGAGAGACCCAGTACTTC.

This clone was observed a few times. The chain is built from TRBV11-2 and TRBJ2-7, with D possibly TRBD2 on 5 matching bases. The length of the CDR3 is 14 residues. In germline, CDR1 is SGHAT, CDR2 FQNNGV. Trimming pared 5 bases from V and 3 bases from J, leaving 14 bases between. The CDR3 region has the DNA TGTGCCAGCAGCGCAGTCCGAGGGCTCTACGAGCAGTACTTC. Its protein product is CASSAVRGLYEQYF.

DNA of the CDR3: TGTGCCAGCAGCGTTCTTGGGGATATGGGCGAGCAGTACTTC. It translates to CASSVLGDMGEQYF. V and J are TRBV9 and TRBJ2-7; no firm D call. Germline V CDR1 and CDR2: SGDLS, YYNGEE. V gave up 2 bases and J gave up 6 bases, with 15 bases separating them. CDR3 length: 14 amino acids.

This clone was observed a single time. The chain recombines TRBV19 with TRBJ2-2; D not certain. CDR1 is LNHDA, CDR2 SQIVND, per germline (reference sequence). The ends were cut back, 2 bases at V and 2 bases at J, with 6 bases in the middle. The CDR3 covers 14 residues. In DNA form, the CDR3 reads TGTGCCAGTAGTATATATAGTAACACCGGGGAGCTGTTTTTT. Protein sequence: CASSIYSNTGELFF.

The table lists this clone with a few counts. The chain couples TRBV7-2 to TRBJ1-2, with unresolved D. CDR1 SGHTA and CDR2 FQGNSA come from the germline V gene. The germline V and J ends were trimmed by 1 base and 7 bases, with 13 bases remaining between them. The CDR3 spans 14 residues. CDR3 loop: CASSLDPGWGGYTF. In nucleotides, the CDR3 is TGTGCCAGCAGCTTAGATCCCGGGTGGGGTGGCTACACCTTC.